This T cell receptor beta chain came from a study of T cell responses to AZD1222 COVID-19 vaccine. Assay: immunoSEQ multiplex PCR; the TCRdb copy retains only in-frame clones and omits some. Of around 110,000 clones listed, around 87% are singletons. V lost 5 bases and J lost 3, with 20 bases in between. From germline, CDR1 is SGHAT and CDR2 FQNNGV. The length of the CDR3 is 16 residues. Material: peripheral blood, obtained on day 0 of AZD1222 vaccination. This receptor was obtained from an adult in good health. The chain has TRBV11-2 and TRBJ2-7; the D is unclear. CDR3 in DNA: TGTGCCAGCAGCCCGCTCCGGTCCCCCCTCCGCTACGAGCAGTACTTC. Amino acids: CASSPLRSPLRYEQYF.